Listed below are T cell receptor beta chains from one sample, sequenced in a study of shared clonotypes between healthy human individuals. Sequenced by immunoSEQ multiplex PCR; TCRdb stores in-frame clones only, minus some. The sample has approximately 2,000,000 clones, 85% to 95% seen once; the top ten hold about 0.36%. The specimen was naive CD4+ T cells from PBMCs. The receptors derive from a man aged 18 to 29 in good health. Some clones in this sample may be carry-over from other donors' samples. Each CDR3 is given with its conserved first and last residue. The D gene is left open where the match is weak. Clone sizes are given selectively: once, few, many, or a class where the clone is expanded.

j_call	d_call	cdr3_length	clone_size	v_call	cdr3_aa	cdr3_nt
TRBJ1-5	-	14	-	TRBV6-1	CASIGSQGQQPQHF	TGTGCCAGCATTGGTAGCCAGGGGCAACAGCCCCAGCATTTT
TRBJ2-7	-	16	-	TRBV27	CASSFRRTESLNEQYF	TGTGCCAGCAGTTTTCGCCGGACAGAGAGTTTGAACGAGCAGTACTTC
TRBJ2-3	-	16	-	TRBV7-8	CASSHQFWGFTDTQYF	TGTGCCAGCAGCCACCAATTTTGGGGTTTCACAGATACGCAGTATTTT
TRBJ1-1	-	13	few	TRBV19	CASSARGVTEAFF	TGTGCCAGTAGTGCACGCGGGGTCACTGAAGCTTTCTTT
TRBJ2-5	TRBD2	16	-	TRBV5-1	CASSLALAGGLETQYF	TGCGCCAGCAGCTTAGCCCTAGCGGGAGGACTGGAGACCCAGTACTTC
TRBJ2-3	-	15	-	TRBV27	CASSPGQMSTDTQYF	TGTGCCAGCAGTCCTGGACAGATGAGCACAGATACGCAGTATTTT
TRBJ1-5	TRBD1	14	-	TRBV28	CASSTGQGRQPQHF	TGTGCCAGCAGTACCGGACAGGGTCGGCAGCCCCAGCATTTT
TRBJ1-5	TRBD1	16	-	TRBV7-2	CASTKGGRYSNQPQHF	TGTGCCAGCACCAAAGGGGGCCGATACAGCAATCAGCCCCAGCATTTT
TRBJ2-1	TRBD2	15	-	TRBV7-3	CASSLRREGLGEQFF	TGTGCCAGCAGCTTAAGGCGGGAGGGCCTTGGGGAGCAGTTCTTC
TRBJ2-5	-	14	-	TRBV6-5	CASRQSGLRETQYF	TGTGCCAGCAGACAAAGCGGGTTAAGAGAGACCCAGTACTTC
TRBJ2-7	-	19	-	TRBV12-1	CASSALPRSGTSGSYEQYF	TGTGCCAGCAGCGCACTTCCACGTTCCGGGACTAGCGGCTCCTACGAGCAGTACTTC
TRBJ2-1	TRBD2	15	-	TRBV5-4	CASSLDLAGVNEQFF	TGTGCCAGCAGCTTAGACCTAGCGGGAGTCAATGAGCAGTTCTTC
TRBJ1-2	-	16	once	TRBV28	CASSSTGGGLNYGYTF	TGTGCCAGCAGTTCCACCGGCGGAGGCCTTAACTATGGCTACACCTTC
TRBJ1-4	-	15	few	TRBV4-1	CASSRNLATNEKLFF	TGCGCCAGCAGTCGAAACCTAGCAACTAATGAAAAACTGTTTTTT
TRBJ1-3	TRBD1	17	-	TRBV7-7	CASSPGRDRAPGNTIYF	TGTGCCAGCAGCCCGGGCCGGGACAGGGCACCTGGAAACACCATATATTTT
TRBJ1-4	-	19	once	TRBV7-9	CASRGGEGLELATNEKLFF	TGTGCCAGCAGGGGAGGAGAGGGGTTGGAGCTTGCAACTAATGAAAAACTGTTTTTT
TRBJ2-4	-	15	-	TRBV19	CASSRDKQAKNIQYF	TGTGCCAGTAGTAGGGACAAACAGGCCAAAAACATTCAGTACTTC